This TCR delta chain was sequenced in a study of γδ T cells in repeated Plasmodium falciparum infection. Across the whole study: Malian samples came from no-transmission periods or across acute febrile malaria episodes. Findings and caveats of the study: Compared with Australian children, Malian Vdelta2-negative repertoires seemed more clonal, less diverse, less shared.

The ends were cut back, 5 bases at V and 8 bases at J, with 18 bases in the middle. The CDR3 totals 14 residues. CDR1 is TSWWSYY and CDR2 is QGS in the germline V gene. Of note for this clone: What it binds is not known. The likely explanation is a read error, given a far larger clone one base away. The sample carries other DNA sequences with the same CDR3.

TCRdb fed the multiplex PCR reads into CATT to redo clone calling. This sample has around 49,000 delta-chain clones, with about 2% found just once. Vgamma9/Vdelta2+ and Vdelta2-negative gammadelta T cells were flow-sorted from PBMC for bulk sequencing. The sequence was collected from a pool of human donors (malaria-infected and uninfected, not separated). The source material was gamma-delta T cells from blood. The V and J genes are TRDV1 and TRDJ1, with D uncertain. CDR3 loop: CALGKNTRGLKLIF. CDR3 bases: TGTGCTCTTGGGAAAAACACCCGGGGTCTAAAACTCATCTTT.